This T cell receptor beta chain was sequenced during a study of brain metastases from non-small cell lung cancer. Study-wide findings and caveats: Fewer infiltrating T cells were found in brain metastases than primaries. Expanded T-cell clones appeared in 55% to 75% of brain metastases over primaries.

With regard to this clone: Its matching antigen is unknown.

The data were produced by immunoSEQ multiplex PCR, yet TCRdb's version contains in-frame clones alone and is incomplete. Among about 1,800 clones listed, around 80% were seen once. The source of this sequence is a donor aged 40 or over with non-small cell lung cancer. The sequencing sample was made of primary lung tumor tissue.

The CDR3 coding sequence is TGTGCCATCAGTGAGGCAGGGCTGAACACTGAAGCTTTCTTT. Translating it yields CAISEAGLNTEAFF. The chain employs TRBV10-3 and TRBJ1-1; D perhaps matches TRBD1 (5 bases). Deletions cut 2 bases from V and 0 bases from J, with 7 bases between. Germline lookup yields CDR1 ENHRY and CDR2 SYGVKD. The CDR3 totals 14 residues.